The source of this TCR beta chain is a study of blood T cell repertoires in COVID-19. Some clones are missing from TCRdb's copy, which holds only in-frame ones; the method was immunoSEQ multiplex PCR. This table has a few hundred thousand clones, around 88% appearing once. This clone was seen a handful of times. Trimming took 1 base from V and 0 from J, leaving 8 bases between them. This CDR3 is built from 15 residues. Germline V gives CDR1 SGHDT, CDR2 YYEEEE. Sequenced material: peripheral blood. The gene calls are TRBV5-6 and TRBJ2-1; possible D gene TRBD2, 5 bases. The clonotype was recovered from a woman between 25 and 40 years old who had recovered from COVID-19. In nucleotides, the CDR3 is TGTGCCAGCAGCTTGTCTAGCCTCTCCTACAATGAGCAGTTCTTC. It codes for CASSLSSLSYNEQFF.